The 20 T cell receptor beta chains below come from one sample, sequenced in a study of T cells after yellow fever vaccination. TCRdb re-called the 5' RACE reads through MiXCR, storing one row per CDR3 protein. The sample yields approximately 250,000 distinct CDR3 sequences, roughly 3.5% seen once. Sample: PBMCs, taken 15 days after the yellow fever booster vaccination. The source of these receptors is a man in his late teens or twenties who received the YFV17D yellow fever vaccine.

This clonotype was observed many times. J is TRBJ1-5 and V is TRBV6-1, with D perhaps TRBD1 (5 bases). The CDR3 is 14 residues long. Trimming shortened V by 3 bases and J by 3 bases, and 9 bases separated the two germline ends. Germline loops: CDR1 MNHNS, CDR2 SASEGT. The chain's CDR3 is CASSEQGLNQPQHF. The CDR3, as DNA: TGTGCCAGCAGTGAGCAGGGCCTCAATCAGCCCCAGCATTTT.

This clonotype was observed many times. The V and J genes are TRBV5-6 and TRBJ2-3; D is perhaps TRBD2 (5 bases). The germline gives CDR1 SGHDT, CDR2 YYEEEE. The CDR3 totals 14 residues. Trimming shortened V by 0 bases and J by 1 base, and 6 bases separated the two germline ends. The CDR3 is CASSLEEGTDTQYF. Here the CDR3 DNA reads TGTGCCAGCAGCTTGGAGGAGGGCACAGATACGCAGTATTTT.

This clonotype has at least ten counts. The chain joins TRBV15 to TRBJ2-7; TRBD1 is a possible D gene (6 bases). The CDR3 spans 15 residues. CDR1 LNHNV and CDR2 YYDKDF come from the germline V gene (reference sequence). V lost 0 bases to trimming and J lost 2 bases, with 11 bases between them. The CDR3 reads CATSRDRTVTYEQYF. The CDR3 coding sequence is TGTGCCACCAGCAGAGATAGGACAGTTACCTACGAGCAGTACTTC.

This clonotype was observed at least ten times. This chain joins TRBV5-1 and TRBJ2-3; TRBD1 is a possible D gene (6 bases). The V gene lost 3 bases and the J gene lost 4 bases, with 12 bases spanning the gap. The CDR3 spans 14 residues. Germline V gene lookup returns CDR1 SGHRS and CDR2 YFSETQ. The CDR3, as DNA: TGCGCCAGCAGCTCACTACCAGGGGCAGATACGCAGTATTTT. It translates to CASSSLPGADTQYF.

This clonotype was recorded at least ten times. The chain has TRBV20-1 and TRBJ2-3; TRBD2 matches at 7 bases. This CDR3 region has 13 residues. V shed 7 bases and J 8 bases; nucleotides not matched to a gene: 12. Germline CDR1 DFQATT, CDR2 SNEGSKA (reference sequence). The CDR3 loop is CSELADHSGTQYF. The CDR3 bases are TGCAGTGAGCTAGCGGACCATTCGGGTACGCAGTATTTT.

This clonotype was detected a few times. J is TRBJ2-3 and V is TRBV5-4; tentatively, D is TRBD1 (6 bases). This CDR3 is 13 amino acids long. Germline V lookup: CDR1 SGHNT, CDR2 YYREEE (reference sequence). Trimming removed 4 bases from V and 6 bases from J, with 12 bases in between. DNA of the CDR3: TGTGCCAGCAGCCCCTGGACAGACGATACGCAGTATTTT. Translated: CASSPWTDDTQYF.

The sample holds many counts of this clonotype. This chain links TRBV6-2 or TRBV6-3 with TRBJ2-1; 11 positions agree with TRBD2. V trimming: 2 bases; J trimming: 11 bases; junction bases outside the gene matches: 8. In germline, CDR1 is MNHEY, CDR2 SVGEGT. The CDR3 totals 15 residues. The CDR3 protein is CASSYGLSGGVQQFF. CDR3 DNA: TGTGCCAGCAGTTACGGGCTTAGCGGGGGGGTCCAGCAGTTCTTC.

The sample holds many counts of this clonotype. The chain is built from TRBV5-1 and TRBJ2-3; 12 nucleotides agree with TRBD2. Trimming cost V 0 bases and J 1 base; bases outside gene matches: 3. This CDR3 spans 17 amino acids. Germline V gene sequence: CDR1 SGHRS, CDR2 YFSETQ. The DNA of the CDR3 is TGCGCCAGCAGCTTGGAGCCTAGCGGGGGGGGCACAGATACGCAGTATTTT. The encoded protein is CASSLEPSGGGTDTQYF.

This clonotype was found many times. The J gene is TRBJ1-5, the V gene TRBV7-2, with D perhaps TRBD1 (5 bases). The CDR3 length is 14 residues. CDR1 and CDR2 (germline): SGHTA, FQGNSA. The V gene lost 3 bases and the J gene lost 7 bases, with 13 bases spanning the gap. CDR3 in DNA: TGTGCCAGCAGCTTCGAAGGGGCTAGGCAGCCCCAGCATTTT. Protein product: CASSFEGARQPQHF.

This clonotype was recorded many times. This chain links TRBV6-6 with TRBJ2-3; 7 bases match TRBD2. Germline-derived CDR1 and CDR2 are MNHNY and SVGAGI (reference sequence). The V gene end was trimmed by 8 bases and the J gene end by 4 bases; junction bases not matched to a gene: 6. The CDR3 has 13 residues. CDR3 sequence (DNA): TGTGCCAGCGCCGGCGGGGGTTCAGATACGCAGTATTTT. Translating gives CASAGGGSDTQYF.

This clonotype was counted many times. V gene TRBV12-3 or TRBV12-4 combines with J gene TRBJ1-5; 12 bases match TRBD1. This CDR3 is built from 20 residues. Trimming removed 5 bases from V and 7 bases from J; junction bases left unmatched: 21. CDR3 DNA sequence: TGTGCCAGCAGTCTGGGAGGCATGGGACAGGGGGCGCGGTCCGGCCAGCCCCAGCATTTT. Translated, it gives CASSLGGMGQGARSGQPQHF.

The sample holds many counts of this clonotype. J is TRBJ1-1 and V is TRBV24-1; D is unclear. The CDR3 length is 13 residues. The germline gives CDR1 KGHDR, CDR2 SFDVKD. V was shortened by 4 bases and J by 1 base, with 6 bases between the two germline ends. The CDR3 DNA sequence: TGTGCCACCAGTGAAAACAAGAACACTGAAGCTTTCTTT. Translation: CATSENKNTEAFF.

In this sample, this clonotype turned up many times. The rearrangement uses TRBV5-1 and TRBJ2-5, with 8 nucleotides matching TRBD1. This CDR3 is built from 13 residues. Germline lookup yields CDR1 SGHRS and CDR2 YFSETQ. V shed 2 bases and J 4 bases; nucleotides not matched to a gene: 1. The CDR3 here is CASSLQGVETQYF. The CDR3 DNA follows: TGCGCCAGCAGCTTACAGGGGGTAGAGACCCAGTACTTC.

Ten or more counts support this clonotype. The CDR3 DNA is TGTGCCAGCAGCTGGGGACAGGGGAATTCACCCCTCCACTTT. Protein: CASSWGQGNSPLHF. The rearrangement joins TRBV7-9 to TRBJ1-6; TRBD1 aligns across 10 bases. The V gene's germline CDR1 is SEHNR and CDR2 FQNEAQ (reference sequence). V gave up 4 bases and J gave up 7 bases; unmatched junction bases: 1. This CDR3 has 14 residues.

This clonotype was picked up many times. The chain recombines TRBV4-3 with TRBJ1-5; a weak D match, TRBD1 (5 bases). This CDR3 contains 15 residues. The V gene lost 3 bases and the J gene lost 3 bases, with 12 bases spanning the gap. CDR1 LGHNA and CDR2 YSLEER come from the germline V gene. In nucleotides, the CDR3 is TGCGCCAGCAGCCAGGACACAATGCTCAATCAGCCCCAGCATTTT. Its protein product is CASSQDTMLNQPQHF.

At least ten counts were recorded for this clonotype. The V gene is TRBV5-4, the J gene TRBJ2-1; 9 bases are shared with TRBD1. The CDR3 has 17 residues. Trimming removed 2 bases from V and 9 bases from J; junction bases left unmatched: 15. The germline CDR1 and CDR2 sequences are SGHNT and YYREEE (reference sequence). This chain's CDR3 is CASSFSGPGQGETEQFF. CDR3 DNA: TGTGCCAGCAGCTTTTCCGGCCCGGGACAGGGTGAGACTGAGCAGTTCTTC.

This clonotype has ten or more counts. The chain joins TRBV4-3 to TRBJ2-7; 9 nucleotides agree with TRBD2. This CDR3 is 16 amino acids long. The germline CDR1 and CDR2 sequences are LGHNA and YSLEER. The ends lost 0 bases at V and 3 bases at J; junction bases unmatched: 6. The DNA of the CDR3 is TGCGCCAGCAGCCAAGAAGGGGCGGGGGGGTTCTACGAGCAGTACTTC. Encoded protein: CASSQEGAGGFYEQYF.

This clonotype has ten or more counts. The rearrangement links TRBV7-3 to TRBJ2-5, with D perhaps matching TRBD2 (5 bases). CDR3 length: 15 residues. Per the germline V gene, CDR1 is SGHTA and CDR2 is FQGTGA. With 1 base removed from V and 5 bases from J, the gap between germline ends came to 14 bases. The CDR3 nucleotides read TGTGCCAGCAGCTTAAATCCTAGCCGCATGGAGACCCAGTACTTC. Translated, it gives CASSLNPSRMETQYF.

This clonotype was found many times. The chain recombines TRBV7-9 with TRBJ1-4; 11 bases line up with TRBD1. Germline CDR1 reads SEHNR; CDR2 reads FQNEAQ (reference sequence). This CDR3 spans 15 amino acids. V trimming: 5 bases; J trimming: 8 bases; junction bases outside the gene matches: 7. The CDR3 region is CASSAWTGGEEKLFF. The CDR3 DNA sequence: TGTGCCAGCAGCGCCTGGACAGGGGGCGAAGAAAAACTGTTTTTT.

This clonotype was seen many times. The chain uses TRBV11-2 and TRBJ2-1, with a possible D match to TRBD1 (5 bases). CDR3 size: 15 residues. V shed 3 bases and J shed 5 bases, with 14 bases lying between them. Germline-derived CDR1 and CDR2 are SGHAT and FQNNGV. Here the CDR3 DNA reads TGTGCCAGCAGCTTGGGGCTTCAAAATCACAATGAGCAGTTCTTC. Its translation: CASSLGLQNHNEQFF.